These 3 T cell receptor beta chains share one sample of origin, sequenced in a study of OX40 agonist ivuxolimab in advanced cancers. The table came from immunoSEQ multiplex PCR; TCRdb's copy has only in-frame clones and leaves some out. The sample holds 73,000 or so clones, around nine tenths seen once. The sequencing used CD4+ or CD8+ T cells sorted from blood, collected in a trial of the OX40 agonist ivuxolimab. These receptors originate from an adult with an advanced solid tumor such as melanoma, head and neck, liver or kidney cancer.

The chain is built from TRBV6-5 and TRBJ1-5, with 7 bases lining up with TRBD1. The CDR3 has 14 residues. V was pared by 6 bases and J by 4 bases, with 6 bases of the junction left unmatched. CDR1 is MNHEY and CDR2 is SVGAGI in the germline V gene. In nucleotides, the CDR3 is TGTGCCAGCAGCCTCCGACAGGGTAATCAGCCCCAGCATTTT. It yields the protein CASSLRQGNQPQHF.

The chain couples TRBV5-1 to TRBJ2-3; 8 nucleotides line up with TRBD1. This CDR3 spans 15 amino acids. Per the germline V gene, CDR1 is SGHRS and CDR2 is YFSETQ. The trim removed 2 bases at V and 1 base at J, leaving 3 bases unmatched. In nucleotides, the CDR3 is TGCGCCAGCAGCTTAAGGACAGGGCGCACAGATACGCAGTATTTT. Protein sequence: CASSLRTGRTDTQYF. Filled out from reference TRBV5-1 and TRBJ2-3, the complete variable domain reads KAGVTQTPRYLIKTRGQQVTLSCSPISGHRSVSWYQQTPGQGLQFLFEYFSETQRNKGNFPGRFSGRQFSNSRSEMNVSTLELGDSALYLCASSLRTGRTDTQYFGPGTRLTVL.

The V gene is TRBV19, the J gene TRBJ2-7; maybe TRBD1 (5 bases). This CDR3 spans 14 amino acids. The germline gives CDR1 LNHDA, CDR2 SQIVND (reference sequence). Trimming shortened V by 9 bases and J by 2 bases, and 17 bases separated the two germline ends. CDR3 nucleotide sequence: TGTGCCAGCCGAAAGCGTGGACAAGCCTACGAGCAGTACTTC. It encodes CASRKRGQAYEQYF.